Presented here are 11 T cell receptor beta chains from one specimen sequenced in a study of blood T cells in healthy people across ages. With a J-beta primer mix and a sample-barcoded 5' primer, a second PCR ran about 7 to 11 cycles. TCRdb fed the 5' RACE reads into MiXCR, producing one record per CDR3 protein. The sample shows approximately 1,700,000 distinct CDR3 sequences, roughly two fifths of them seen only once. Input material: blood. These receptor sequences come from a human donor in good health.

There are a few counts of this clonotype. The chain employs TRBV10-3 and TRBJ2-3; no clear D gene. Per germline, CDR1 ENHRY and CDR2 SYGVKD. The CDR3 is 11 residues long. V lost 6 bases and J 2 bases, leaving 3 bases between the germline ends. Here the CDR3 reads CAIRYTDTQYF. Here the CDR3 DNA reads TGTGCCATCAGGTACACAGATACGCAGTATTTT.

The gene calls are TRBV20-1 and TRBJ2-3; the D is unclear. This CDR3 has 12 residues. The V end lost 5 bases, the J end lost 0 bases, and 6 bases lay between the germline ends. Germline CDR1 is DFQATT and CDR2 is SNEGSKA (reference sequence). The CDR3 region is CSAGRSTDTQYF. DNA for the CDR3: TGCAGTGCTGGGCGGAGCACAGATACGCAGTATTTT.

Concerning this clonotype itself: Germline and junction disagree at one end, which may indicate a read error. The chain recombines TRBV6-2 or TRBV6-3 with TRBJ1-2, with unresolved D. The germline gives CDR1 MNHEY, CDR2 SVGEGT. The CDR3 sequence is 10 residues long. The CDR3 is CTSRNYGYTF. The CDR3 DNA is TGTACCAGCAGGAACTATGGCTACACCTTC.

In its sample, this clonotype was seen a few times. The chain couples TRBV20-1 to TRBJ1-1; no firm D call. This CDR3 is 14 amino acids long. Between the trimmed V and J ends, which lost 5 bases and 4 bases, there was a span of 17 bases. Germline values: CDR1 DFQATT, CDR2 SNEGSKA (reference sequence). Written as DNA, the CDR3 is TGCAGTGCTTTCAGGCCTAATGTAGGCACTGAAGCTTTCTTT. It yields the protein CSAFRPNVGTEAFF.

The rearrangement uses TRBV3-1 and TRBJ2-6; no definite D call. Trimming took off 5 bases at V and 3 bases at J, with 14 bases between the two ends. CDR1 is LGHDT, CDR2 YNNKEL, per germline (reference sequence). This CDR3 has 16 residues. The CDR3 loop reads CASSDIWSFGANVLTF. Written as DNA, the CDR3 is TGTGCCAGCAGCGACATATGGAGCTTTGGGGCCAACGTCCTGACTTTC.

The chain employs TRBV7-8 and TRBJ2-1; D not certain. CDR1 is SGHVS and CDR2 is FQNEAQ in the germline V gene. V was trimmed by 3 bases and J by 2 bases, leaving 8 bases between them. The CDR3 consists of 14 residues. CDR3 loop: CASSFSPPYNEQFF. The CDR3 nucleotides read TGTGCCAGCAGCTTTTCCCCCCCCTACAATGAGCAGTTCTTC.

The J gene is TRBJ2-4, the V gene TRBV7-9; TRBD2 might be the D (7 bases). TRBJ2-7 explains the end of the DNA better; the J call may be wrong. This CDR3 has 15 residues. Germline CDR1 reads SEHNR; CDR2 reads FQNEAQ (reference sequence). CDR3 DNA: TGTGCCAGCAGTCATCCGGAGGGGGGGCTGTACGAGCAGTACTTC. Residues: CASSHPEGGLYEQYF.

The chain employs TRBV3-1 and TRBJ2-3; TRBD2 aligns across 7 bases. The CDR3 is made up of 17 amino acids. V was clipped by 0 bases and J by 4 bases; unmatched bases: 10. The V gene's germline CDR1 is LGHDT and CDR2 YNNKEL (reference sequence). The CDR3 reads CASSQDRISGGADTQYF. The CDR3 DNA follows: TGTGCCAGCAGCCAAGATCGGATATCGGGGGGTGCAGATACGCAGTATTTT.

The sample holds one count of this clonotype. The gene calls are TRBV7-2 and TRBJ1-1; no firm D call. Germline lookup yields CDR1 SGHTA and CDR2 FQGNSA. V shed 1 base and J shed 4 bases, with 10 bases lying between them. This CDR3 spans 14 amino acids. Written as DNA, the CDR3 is TGTGCCAGCAGCTTAGGACACCAGGTCACTGAAGCTTTCTTT. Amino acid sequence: CASSLGHQVTEAFF.

CDR3: CASSDIEQYF. CDR3 DNA sequence: TGTGCCAGCAGTGACATCGAGCAGTACTTC. The chain links TRBV2 to TRBJ2-5, with D uncertain. The J call may be wrong; the DNA end is better matched by TRBJ2-7. This CDR3 has 10 residues. Germline-derived CDR1 and CDR2 are SNHLY and FYNNEI.

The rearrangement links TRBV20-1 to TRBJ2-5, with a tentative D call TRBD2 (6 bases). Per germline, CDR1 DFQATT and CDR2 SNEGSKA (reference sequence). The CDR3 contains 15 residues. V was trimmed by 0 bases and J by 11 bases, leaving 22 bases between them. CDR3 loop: CSARDTAGRLGEQYF. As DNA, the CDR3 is TGCAGTGCTAGAGATACGGCAGGGAGGTTGGGGGAGCAGTACTTC.